This entry lists 5 T cell receptor beta chains sequenced from one sample in a study of shared clonotypes between healthy human individuals (TCRdb year 2020). Libraries were constructed by the immunoSEQ multiplex PCR assay. The source is immuneACCESS, and TCRdb retained only in-frame sequences with V and J called. Part of the clones is not carried over; for the studies checked, unresolved V genes explain less than half of this, and the remainder is unexplained. This sample holds 2,500,000 or so clones; about 90% were observed only once. About 0.36% of the sample rests with the top ten. Sequenced sample: naive CD4+ T cells from PBMCs. Read against the paper, the sample's cell subset or site label means: CD45RA+ positively selected. These TCRs come from a man between 18 and 29 years old in good health. Some clones in this sample may be carry-over from other donors' samples.

About this clone itself: The identical CDR3 is also encoded by other nucleotide sequences in the sample. The V call is TRBV5-1, the J call TRBJ2-1; 7 positions match TRBD2. There are 15 residues in the CDR3. V trimming: 0 bases; J trimming: 4 bases; junction bases outside the gene matches: 4. The germline CDR1 and CDR2 sequences are SGHRS and YFSETQ. DNA of the CDR3: TGCGCCAGCAGCTTGGGACTAGCAGAATACAATGAGCAGTTCTTC. This encodes CASSLGLAEYNEQFF.

The chain is built from TRBV5-1 and TRBJ2-2, with D perhaps matching TRBD1 (6 bases). The CDR3 is 15 residues long. V gave up 5 bases and J gave up 2 bases, with 13 bases separating them. Germline assignment: CDR1 SGHRS and CDR2 YFSETQ. The CDR3 region is CASRISGHNTGELFF. The CDR3 nucleotides are TGCGCCAGCAGGATATCGGGACACAACACCGGGGAGCTGTTTTTT.

J is TRBJ2-7 and V is TRBV30; D not certain. The length of the CDR3 is 13 residues. Germline V gives CDR1 GTSNPN, CDR2 SVGIG (reference sequence). The germline V and J ends were trimmed by 3 bases and 3 bases, with 12 bases remaining between them. The CDR3 nucleotides are TGTGCCTGGAGCCTGGGGATTAGCTACGAGCAGTACTTC. Protein sequence: CAWSLGISYEQYF.

The rearrangement joins TRBV25-1 to TRBJ2-3; D perhaps matches TRBD2 (6 bases). CDR1 MGHDK and CDR2 SYGVNS come from the germline V gene. Trimming took off 1 base at V and 3 bases at J, with 20 bases between the two ends. The CDR3 length is 18 residues. CDR3 nucleotides: TGTGCCAGCAGTGAATCCACCGGGCTAGCGCTAGGGACAGATACGCAGTATTTT. Amino acids: CASSESTGLALGTDTQYF.

V gene TRBV5-4 combines with J gene TRBJ2-7, with TRBD1 matching 9 bases. The V and J ends lost 3 bases and 3 bases, in that order; junction bases with no gene match: 19. There are 19 residues in the CDR3. Germline V gives CDR1 SGHNT, CDR2 YYREEE (reference sequence). The CDR3 bases are TGTGCCAGCAGCTCCTTTCATGGGACAGGGATTTCTTTCGGCTACGAGCAGTACTTC. Its translation is CASSSFHGTGISFGYEQYF.